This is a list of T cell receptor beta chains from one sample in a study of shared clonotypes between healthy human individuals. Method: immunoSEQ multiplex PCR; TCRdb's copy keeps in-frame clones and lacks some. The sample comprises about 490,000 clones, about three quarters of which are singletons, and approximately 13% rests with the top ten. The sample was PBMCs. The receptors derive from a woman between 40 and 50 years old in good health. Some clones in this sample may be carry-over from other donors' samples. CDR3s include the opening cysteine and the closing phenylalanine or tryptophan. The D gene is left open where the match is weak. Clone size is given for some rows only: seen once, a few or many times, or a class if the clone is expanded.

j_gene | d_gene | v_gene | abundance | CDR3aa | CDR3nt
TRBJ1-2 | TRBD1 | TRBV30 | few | CAFLPGQTYGYTF | TGTGCCTTCCTTCCGGGACAGACCTATGGCTACACCTTC
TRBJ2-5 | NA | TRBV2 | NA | CASEYQETQYF | TGTGCCAGCGAGTACCAAGAGACCCAGTACTTC
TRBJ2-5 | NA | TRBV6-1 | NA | CASSELGGETQYF | TGTGCCAGCAGTGAATTGGGGGGAGAGACCCAGTACTTC
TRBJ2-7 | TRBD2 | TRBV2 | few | CASKLAGGQYF | TGTGCCAGCAAACTAGCGGGAGGGCAGTACTTC
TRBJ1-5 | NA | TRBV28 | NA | CASSVALTRQPQHF | TGTGCCAGCAGTGTGGCCCTGACCCGGCAGCCCCAGCATTTT
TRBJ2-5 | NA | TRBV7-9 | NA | CASSLVPEQETQYF | TGTGCCAGCAGCTTAGTGCCAGAACAAGAGACCCAGTACTTC
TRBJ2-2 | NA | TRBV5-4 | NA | CASSLGALLNTGELFF | TGTGCCAGCAGCTTAGGCGCGCTCTTGAACACCGGGGAGCTGTTTTTT
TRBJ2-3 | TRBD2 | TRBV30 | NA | CAWSLGGLAGLSTDTQYF | TGTGCCTGGAGCCTGGGGGGGTTAGCGGGTCTCAGCACAGATACGCAGTATTTT
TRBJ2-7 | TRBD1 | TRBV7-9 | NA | CASQGALSSYEQYF | TGTGCCAGCCAGGGGGCACTATCCTCCTACGAGCAGTACTTC
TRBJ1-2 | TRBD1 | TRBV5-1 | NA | CASSLQTGGDGYTF | TGCGCCAGCAGCTTACAAACAGGGGGCGATGGCTACACCTTC
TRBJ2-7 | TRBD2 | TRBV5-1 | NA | CASSLGLAGFEQYF | TGCGCCAGCAGCTTAGGACTAGCGGGATTCGAGCAGTACTTC
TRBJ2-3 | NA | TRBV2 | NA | CASRIESTDTQYF | TGTGCCAGCAGGATAGAAAGCACAGATACGCAGTATTTT
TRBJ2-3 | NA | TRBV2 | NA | CASSASASTDTQYF | TGTGCCAGCTCGGCTAGCGCTAGCACAGATACGCAGTATTTT
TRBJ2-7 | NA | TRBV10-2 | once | CASSESGGADEQYF | TGCGCCAGCAGTGAGTCGGGGGGTGCCGACGAGCAGTACTTC
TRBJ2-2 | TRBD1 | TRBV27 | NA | CASSLLSTGVSPGELFF | TGTGCCAGCAGTTTACTATCGACAGGGGTATCCCCCGGGGAGCTGTTTTTT
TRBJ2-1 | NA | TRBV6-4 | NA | CASSAGRNNEQFF | TGTGCCAGCAGTGCAGGACGGAACAATGAGCAGTTCTTC
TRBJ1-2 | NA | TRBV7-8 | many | CASSPTAGRVHYGYTF | TGTGCCAGCAGCCCGACCGCGGGCAGGGTTCACTATGGCTACACCTTC
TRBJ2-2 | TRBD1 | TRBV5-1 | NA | CASSFGPDRGNTGELFF | TGCGCCAGCAGCTTTGGTCCTGACAGGGGGAACACCGGGGAGCTGTTTTTT
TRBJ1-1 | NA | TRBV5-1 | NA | CASSWGGGDTEAFF | TGCGCCAGCAGCTGGGGGGGCGGGGACACTGAAGCTTTCTTT
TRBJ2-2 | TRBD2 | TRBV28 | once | CASSGDSGINTGELFF | TGTGCCAGCAGCGGGGATAGCGGGATTAACACCGGGGAGCTGTTTTTT
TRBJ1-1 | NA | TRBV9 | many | CASSPSAREDAFF | TGTGCCAGCAGCCCTAGTGCCAGGGAGGACGCTTTCTTT
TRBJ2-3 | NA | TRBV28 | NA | CASSWRGFEGTDTQYF | TGTGCCAGCAGTTGGCGCGGATTCGAGGGCACAGATACGCAGTATTTT
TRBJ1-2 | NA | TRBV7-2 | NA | CASSLDNYGYTF | TGTGCCAGCAGCCTCGACAACTATGGCTACACCTTC
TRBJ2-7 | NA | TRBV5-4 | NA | CASSFGRVEQYF | TGTGCCAGCAGCTTTGGTCGAGTCGAGCAGTACTTC
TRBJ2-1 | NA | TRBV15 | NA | CATSRDRGVSSYNEQFF | TGTGCCACCAGCAGAGATCGAGGTGTCTCCTCCTACAATGAGCAGTTCTTC
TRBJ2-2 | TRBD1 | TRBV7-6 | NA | CASSLAVGGAGTGELFF | TGTGCCAGCAGCTTAGCGGTAGGGGGCGCAGGCACCGGGGAGCTGTTTTTT
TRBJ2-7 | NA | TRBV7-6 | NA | CASSPGVSYEQYF | TGTGCCAGCAGCCCTGGTGTTAGTTACGAGCAGTACTTC
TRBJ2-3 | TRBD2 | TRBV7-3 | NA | CASSSGTSGDFTDTQYF | TGTGCCAGCAGCTCCGGGACTAGCGGGGACTTCACAGATACGCAGTATTTT
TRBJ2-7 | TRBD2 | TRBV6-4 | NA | CALAGRSFSYEQYF | TGTGCCCTAGCGGGCAGGTCCTTCTCCTACGAGCAGTACTTC
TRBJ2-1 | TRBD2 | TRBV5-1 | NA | CASSLVLAGGTSNEQFF | TGCGCCAGCAGCTTGGTACTAGCGGGAGGCACGTCGAATGAGCAGTTCTTC
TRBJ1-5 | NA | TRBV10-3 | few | CAISESVGRGNNQPQHF | TGTGCCATCAGTGAGTCGGTAGGAAGGGGGAACAATCAGCCCCAGCATTTT
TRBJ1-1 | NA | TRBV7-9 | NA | CASSLVSGQTEAFF | TGTGCCAGCAGCTTAGTTTCCGGCCAGACTGAAGCTTTCTTT
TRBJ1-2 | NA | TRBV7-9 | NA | CASSTRQMFYGYTF | TGTGCCAGCAGCACACGACAGATGTTCTATGGCTACACCTTC
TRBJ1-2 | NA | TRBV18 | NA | CASSLANRVDYGYTF | TGTGCCAGCTCACTCGCGAACAGGGTAGACTATGGCTACACCTTC
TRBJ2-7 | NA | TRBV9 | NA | CASSGFRSGEQYF | TGTGCCAGCAGCGGTTTTCGGTCAGGCGAGCAGTACTTC
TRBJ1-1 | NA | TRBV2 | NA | CASRSVAEAFF | TGTGCCAGCAGGTCGGTCGCTGAAGCTTTCTTT
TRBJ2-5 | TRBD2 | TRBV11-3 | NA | CASSLAGGIGETQYF | TGTGCCAGCAGCTTAGCGGGAGGAATCGGGGAGACCCAGTACTTC
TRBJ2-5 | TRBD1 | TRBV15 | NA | CATSRDGGQNQETQYF | TGTGCCACCAGCAGAGATGGGGGACAGAACCAAGAGACCCAGTACTTC
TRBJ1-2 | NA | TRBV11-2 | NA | CASRSLVGRNYGYTF | TGTGCCAGCAGATCGCTAGTGGGCCGGAACTATGGCTACACCTTC
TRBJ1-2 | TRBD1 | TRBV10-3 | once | CAISEDRGRGGYTF | TGTGCCATCAGTGAGGACAGGGGGCGGGGTGGCTACACCTTC
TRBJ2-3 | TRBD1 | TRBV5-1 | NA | CASSLEGALGTDTQYF | TGCGCCAGCAGCTTGGAGGGGGCGCTGGGTACAGATACGCAGTATTTT
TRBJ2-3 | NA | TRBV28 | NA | CASSKGLGRGDTQYF | TGTGCCAGCAGTAAAGGACTGGGGCGGGGAGATACGCAGTATTTT
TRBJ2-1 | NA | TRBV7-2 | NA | CASSLAPWGSGDNEQFF | TGTGCCAGCAGCTTAGCCCCCTGGGGGTCAGGGGACAATGAGCAGTTCTTC
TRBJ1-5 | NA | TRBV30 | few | CAWSVKWQRPNQPQHF | TGTGCCTGGAGTGTAAAATGGCAGAGACCAAATCAGCCCCAGCATTTT
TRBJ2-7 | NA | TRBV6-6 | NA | CASSYSDGSYEQYF | TGTGCCAGCAGTTACTCGGACGGTTCCTACGAGCAGTACTTC
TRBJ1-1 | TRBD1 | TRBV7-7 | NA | CASSLGRDRGNTEAFF | TGTGCCAGCAGCTTAGGCAGGGACAGGGGGAACACTGAAGCTTTCTTT
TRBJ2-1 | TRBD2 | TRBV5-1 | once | CASSLAFSGMVYNEQFF | TGCGCCAGCAGCTTGGCGTTTAGCGGGATGGTCTACAATGAGCAGTTCTTC
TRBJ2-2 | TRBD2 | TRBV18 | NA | CASSPTSHYTGELFF | TGTGCCAGCTCACCGACTAGCCATTACACCGGGGAGCTGTTTTTT
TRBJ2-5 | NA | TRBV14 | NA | CASSRGLGETQYF | TGTGCCAGCAGCCGCGGACTGGGGGAGACCCAGTACTTC
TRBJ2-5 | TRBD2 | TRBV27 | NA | CASSPTSGIQETQYF | TGTGCCAGCAGTCCGACTAGCGGGATTCAAGAGACCCAGTACTTC
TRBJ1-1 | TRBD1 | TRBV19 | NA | CASSIRTGPTEAFF | TGTGCCAGTAGTATCCGGACAGGGCCCACTGAAGCTTTCTTT
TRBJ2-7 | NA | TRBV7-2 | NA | CASSLAAGSGYEQYF | TGTGCCAGCAGCTTAGCGGCGGGGTCCGGCTACGAGCAGTACTTC
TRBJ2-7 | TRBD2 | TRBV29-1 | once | CSVERREPFNEQYF | TGCAGCGTTGAAAGGCGGGAGCCGTTCAACGAGCAGTACTTC
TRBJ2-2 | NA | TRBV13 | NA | CASSPTGYTGELFF | TGTGCCAGCAGCCCTACAGGGTACACCGGGGAGCTGTTTTTT